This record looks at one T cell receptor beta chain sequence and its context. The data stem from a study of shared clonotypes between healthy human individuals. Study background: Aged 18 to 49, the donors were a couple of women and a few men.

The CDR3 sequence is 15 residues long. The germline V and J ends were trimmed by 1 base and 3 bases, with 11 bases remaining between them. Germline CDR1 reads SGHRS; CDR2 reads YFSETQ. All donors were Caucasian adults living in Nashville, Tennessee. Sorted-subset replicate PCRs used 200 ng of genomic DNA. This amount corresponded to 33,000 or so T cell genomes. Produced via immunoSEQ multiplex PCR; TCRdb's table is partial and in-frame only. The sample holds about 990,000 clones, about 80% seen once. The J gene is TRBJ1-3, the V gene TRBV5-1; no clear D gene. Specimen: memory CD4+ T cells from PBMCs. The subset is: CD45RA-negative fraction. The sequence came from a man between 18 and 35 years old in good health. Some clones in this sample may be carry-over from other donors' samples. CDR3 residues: CASSLNSNFGNTIYF. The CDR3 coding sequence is TGCGCCAGCAGCTTGAACAGCAACTTTGGAAACACCATATATTTT.